This T cell receptor (beta chain) was obtained from a study of CD8 T cells in ankylosing spondylitis. This CDR3 has 13 residues. Trimming removed 2 bases from V and 5 bases from J, with 8 bases in between. Germline loops: CDR1 SGHKS, CDR2 YYEKEE (reference sequence). For this clonotype: Its specificity is unknown.

For TCR beta, libraries came from quantitative 5'-RACE with molecular barcodes. A single record per CDR3 protein comes from TCRdb applying MiXCR to the 5' RACE reads. The data hold some 85,000 distinct CDR3 sequences, with roughly 10% observed a single time. Broader study findings: Characteristic of ankylosing spondylitis blood, it appeared, was a TCR beta motif comprising several highly homologous variants.

Sequenced: blood, either unsorted or a sorted T cell fraction (not recorded which). The chain has TRBV5-5 and TRBJ1-5; D is undetermined. The sequence was collected from a male donor with ankylosing spondylitis. Here the CDR3 DNA reads TGTGCCAGCAGCTTAGAAAGATATCAGCCCCAGCATTTT. Its translation: CASSLERYQPQHF.